This entry features one T cell receptor (beta chain) sequence. What it binds is unknown. The sample is drawn from a study of beta chain features in type 1 diabetes. Whole-study findings and limits: A possible short-template PCR bias applies equally to patients and controls.

Expressed TCRB transcripts were sequenced because the isolated RNA had all been reverse transcribed beforehand. Sequencing used immunoSEQ multiplex PCR; TCRdb keeps in-frame clones, though not all of them. The table records 360,000 or so clones, about 19% of them present only once. About 100 mL of blood, on average, came from one heparinised draw per donor. The V end lost 5 bases, the J end lost 8 bases, and 9 bases lay between the germline ends. CDR1 and CDR2 from the germline V gene are MNHEY and SVGAGI. The CDR3 is 12 amino acids. This sequence was found in a woman between 18 and 30 years old in good health. The sample was naive CD4+ T cells from blood. The chain carries TRBV6-5 and TRBJ1-4; D call uncertain. Here the CDR3 DNA reads TGTGCCAGCAGTCGGACGGGAGAAAAACTGTTTTTT. This sequence encodes CASSRTGEKLFF.